This T cell receptor beta chain originates from a study of T cell repertoires in aging, cancer and after chemotherapy. Study as a whole: Patients with glioblastoma brain tumors were sampled before and after temozolomide-based therapy. Approximately 9 million TCR reads made up the full dataset.

The CDR3 length is 13 residues. Amplification of TCR beta used genomic DNA extracted from peripheral blood. Notes on the study in general: Compared with age-matched healthy donors, untreated hematological or solid cancer patients showed higher blood TCR clonality. In healthy donors, age-related TCR diversity loss mainly reflected lost richness.

Multiplex touch-down PCR with TRB-A/B primers amplified rearranged V-D-J TRB sequences. TCRdb re-analysed the multiplex PCR reads in MiXCR, keeping a single row per CDR3 protein. In the table there are more than 2,500 distinct CDR3 sequences, roughly a quarter of which are singletons. As concerns this clonotype: Its antigen is as yet unknown. This could be a read error, since a much larger clone is one nucleotide away.

The V call is TRBV12-3 or TRBV12-4, the J call TRBJ1-5; perhaps TRBD1 as D (5 bases). The sequencing sample was made of blood. This TCR was sampled from a human donor with a solid tumor. Written as DNA, the CDR3 is TGTGCCAGCAGTTCAGGGAAAGATCAGCACCAGCATTTT. It is translated as CASSSGKDQHQHF.